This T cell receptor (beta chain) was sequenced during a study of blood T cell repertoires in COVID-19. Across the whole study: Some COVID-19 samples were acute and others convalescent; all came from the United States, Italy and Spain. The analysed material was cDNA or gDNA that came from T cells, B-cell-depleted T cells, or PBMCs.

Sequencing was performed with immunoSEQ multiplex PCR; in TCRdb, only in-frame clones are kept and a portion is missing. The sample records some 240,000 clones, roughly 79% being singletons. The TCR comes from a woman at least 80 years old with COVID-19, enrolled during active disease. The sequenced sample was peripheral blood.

In DNA, the CDR3 is TGTGCCAGCAGCCAATTTAACGAGCAGTACTTC. Residues: CASSQFNEQYF. V and J are TRBV3-1 (or the pseudogene TRBV3-2) and TRBJ2-7; no reliable D call. Germline V gene lookup returns CDR1 LGHDT and CDR2 YNNKEL (reference sequence). This CDR3 has 11 amino acids. The V and J ends lost 2 bases and 5 bases respectively, with 4 bases between them.